This TCR beta chain was identified during a study of brain T cells in children with intractable seizures. The method was immunoSEQ multiplex PCR; TCRdb's version includes in-frame clones alone and lacks a portion of them. The table has 340,000 or so clones, over 90% seen once. Specified time point: blood from clinic visit 5 months post-surgery; TSC patient then seizure free. Germline CDR1 reads LGHNT; CDR2 reads FRNRAP. The ends lost 0 bases at V and 6 bases at J; junction bases unmatched: 8. This CDR3 spans 16 amino acids. A single count supports this clone. The rearrangement joins TRBV12-5 to TRBJ1-5; 7 bases are a match to TRBD1. The specimen was peripheral blood, collected roughly 5 months after surgery. This clonotype originated in a boy under two years old with tuberous sclerosis and intractable seizures. CDR3 in DNA: TGTGCTAGTGGTTTGGTACAGGCAGGGGGAGGTCAGCCCCAGCATTTT. Translation: CASGLVQAGGGQPQHF.